This TCR beta chain derives from a study of OX40 agonist ivuxolimab in advanced cancers. About the study as a whole: Ivuxolimab was a fully human IgG2 agonistic monoclonal antibody targeting the costimulatory receptor OX40 (CD134). Peripheral TCRbeta sequencing was intended to test whether TCR sequence diversity was altered and clonal T-cell expansion was caused by ivuxolimab. Patients were allowed to have had prior anti-PD-1, anti-PD-L1 or anti-CTLA-4 therapy, and 40% of the dose-escalation patients had previously received checkpoint inhibitors. Of the roughly 50 dose-escalation patients, hepatocellular carcinoma was present in about 20, melanoma in some 15, renal cell carcinoma in 9 and head and neck cancer in 9. In the dose-escalation cohort, around four fifths of patients were male, and the mean age was approximately 60 years, with a range of about 23 to 90. Partial responses occurred in three dose-escalation patients: two with cutaneous melanoma and one with hepatocellular carcinoma. Intravenous ivuxolimab was administered to patients every 2 weeks at six dose levels: 0.01, 0.1, 0.3, 1.5, 3 and 10 mg/kg. The paper describes the monotherapy dose-escalation part (N ≈ 52 patients) of the phase I trial of ivuxolimab.

The paper as a whole reports these results and caveats: In the 0.1-3.0 mg/kg groups, partial responders were among the patients with the lowest normalized peripheral clonal expansion, particularly in CD8+ T cells. Low levels of normalized T-cell clonal expansion were also shown by some nonresponding patients. At doses of 0.1 to 3.0 mg/kg, clonal expansion of both CD4+ and CD8+ blood T cells was observed from baseline to week 6. After ivuxolimab, more expanded clones were found on average in CD8+ T cells than in CD4+ T cells. Antigen specificity was not determined for the clonally expanded peripheral T cells.

As regards this clone: Its antigen remains unidentified. Nothing much larger sits one base from this clone, and base qualities are not available.

Patients with a history of autoimmune disease or receiving systemic immunosuppression were excluded from the trial. Peripheral blood for TCR sequencing was collected from all dose cohorts at baseline, on cycle 4 day 1, and on cycle 7 day 1. Samples were obtained from an open-label, multicenter, first-in-human phase I dose-escalation trial of ivuxolimab. Adults with locally advanced or metastatic melanoma, renal cell, hepatocellular, or head and neck squamous cell carcinoma were enrolled in the trial. Before TCR sequencing, CD4+ T cells and CD8+ T cells were sorted from peripheral blood as separate populations. Genomic DNA was extracted from sorted cells for sequencing of the TCRbeta CDR3 region. The immunoSEQ Assay was used to sequence the TCRbeta CDR3 regions. As stored in TCRdb, this immuneACCESS dataset retains in-frame rearrangements with V and J assigned. A fraction of the clones does not appear; measured against another copy, unresolved V genes explain less than half of the discrepancy, and the remainder lacks a known reason. Recorded for this sample are just under 100,000 clones; approximately 93% of them occurred a single time. The ten largest account for approximately 0.18% of the sample.

The receptor comes from an adult with an advanced solid tumor such as melanoma, head and neck, liver or kidney cancer. The sequencing used CD4+ or CD8+ T cells sorted from blood, collected in a trial of the OX40 agonist ivuxolimab.

The DNA reads TGTGCCAGCAGTGAAGCCTACTACTCAGGGGGTCGACCCTACGAGCAGTACTTC. Its product reads: CASSEAYYSGGRPYEQYF. This chain is built from TRBV6-1 and TRBJ2-7; TRBD1 matches 7 bases in the middle. Spanning cysteine to phenylalanine, the CDR3 consists of 18 amino acids. Left in the record is the CDR3 DNA by itself, 54 bases read in frame from the first base. Via the germline V gene, CDR1 is MNHNS and CDR2 SASEGT. Unmatched junction bases come to 13, with V trimmed by 0 bases and J by 2 bases.